This T cell receptor (beta chain) derives from a study of molecular identifiers for immune sequencing clone quantification. General study results and limits: Roughly 950,000 naive cells reportedly did not prevent detection of spiked Jurkat TCR RNA from one cell.

Trimming took off 2 bases at V and 0 bases at J, with 9 bases between the two ends. Germline lookup yields CDR1 SEHNR and CDR2 FQNEAQ (reference sequence). CDR3 length: 15 residues. Sorting defined naive CD8 T cells as CD8+CD4-CCR7+CD45RA+. Via MiXCR, TCRdb re-called the PCR reads, giving one row per CDR3 protein. This table holds under 600,000 distinct CDR3 sequences, around 25% found once. In regard to this clonotype: The antigen is unknown.

Sample: naive CD8+ T cells from blood, with Jurkat cell RNA spiked in. Described subset: FACS-sorted CD8+CD4-CCR7+CD45RA+ naive T cells. The origin of this receptor is a human donor in good health. Some libraries in this study had Jurkat cell RNA spiked in. This sequence joins TRBV7-9 and TRBJ2-3; D is undetermined. The CDR3 nucleotides read TGTGCCAGCAGCTTAAGTTCTTTTAGCACAGATACGCAGTATTTT. Translating gives CASSLSSFSTDTQYF.